Given below is one TCR beta chain in context. The entry originates in a study of OX40 agonist ivuxolimab in advanced cancers. Per the germline V gene, CDR1 is SEHNR and CDR2 is FQNEAQ (reference sequence). The CDR3 contains 15 residues. V trimming: 2 bases; J trimming: 1 base; junction bases outside the gene matches: 5. The assay was immunoSEQ multiplex PCR, and TCRdb's table has in-frame clones only and misses some. The repertoire holds about 3,400 clones, with roughly four fifths as singletons. The sample in question was CD4+ or CD8+ T cells sorted from blood, obtained in a trial of the OX40 agonist ivuxolimab. This sequence was found in an adult with an advanced solid tumor such as melanoma, head and neck, liver or kidney cancer. V is TRBV7-9 and J is TRBJ2-7; 7 bases match TRBD1. The CDR3 DNA is TGTGCCAGCAGCTTAAGTCCGGGACAGTCCTACGAGCAGTACTTC. Translation: CASSLSPGQSYEQYF. Variable domain in full (rest from reference TRBV7-9 and TRBJ2-7): DTGVSQNPRHKITKRGQNVTFRCDPISEHNRLYWYRQTLGQGPEFLTYFQNEAQLEKSRLLSDRFSAERPKGSFSTLEIQRTEQGDSAMYLCASSLSPGQSYEQYFGPGTRLTVT.